A single sample is the source of the 5 T cell receptor beta chains below, sequenced in a study of T-cell memory formation after mild COVID-19. MiXCR was run by TCRdb on the 5' RACE reads, yielding one entry per CDR3 protein. This sample has roughly 310,000 distinct CDR3 sequences; 15% to 20% occur once, and the top ten carry roughly 22%. The sequenced material came from PBMCs or a T cell subset sorted from them (not recorded which). All receptors derive from a man aged 18 to 30 who had mild COVID-19 (a few samples of this study predate the infection). Cell type and time point are not known.

This clonotype occurred a few times. The chain joins TRBV7-9 to TRBJ1-2; 7 bases align to TRBD1. The CDR3 extends over 14 amino acids. CDR1 and CDR2 (germline): SEHNR, FQNEAQ (reference sequence). The V gene end was trimmed by 5 bases and the J gene end by 5 bases; junction bases not matched to a gene: 8. The CDR3 spells CASSLTGEVYGYTF. The CDR3 coding sequence is TGTGCCAGCAGCCTCACAGGGGAGGTATATGGCTACACCTTC. Full variable domain (rest looked up from reference TRBV7-9 and TRBJ1-2): DTGVSQNPRHKITKRGQNVTFRCDPISEHNRLYWYRQTLGQGPEFLTYFQNEAQLEKSRLLSDRFSAERPKGSFSTLEIQRTEQGDSAMYLCASSLTGEVYGYTFGSGTRLTVV.

J is TRBJ1-2 and V is TRBV28; D gene unclear. Trimming left V 4 bases short and J 1 base short, with 4 bases between. Germline CDR1 is MDHEN and CDR2 is SYDVKM. This CDR3 contains 12 residues. The CDR3 region has the DNA TGTGCCAGCAGTTCCCTTAACTATGGCTACACCTTC. Protein sequence: CASSSLNYGYTF.

The chain recombines TRBV4-2 with TRBJ2-7, with TRBD2 as a possible D gene (5 bases). Germline V gene sequence: CDR1 LGHNA, CDR2 YNFKEQ. With 0 bases removed from V and 7 bases from J, the gap between germline ends came to 13 bases. This CDR3 is 14 amino acids long. The CDR3 DNA reads as TGTGCCAGCAGCCAAGAAGGGATAGCGCGAGAGCAGTACTTC. It encodes CASSQEGIAREQYF.

The table lists this clonotype with a few counts. V is TRBV3-1 and J is TRBJ1-1; 7 bases align to TRBD1. The CDR3 loop spans 13 amino acids. J lost 5 bases, V lost 4 bases, and 4 bases had no gene match. CDR1 is LGHDT, CDR2 YNNKEL, per germline (reference sequence). CDR3 bases: TGTGCCAGCAGCCGCAGGGGGTGGACTGAAGCTTTCTTT. Encoded protein: CASSRRGWTEAFF.

In its sample, this clonotype was seen a few times. This chain connects TRBV5-1 to TRBJ2-1, with TRBD2 matching 9 bases. Germline V gene data show CDR1 as SGHRS and CDR2 as YFSETQ. V was clipped by 1 base and J by 8 bases; unmatched bases: 7. The CDR3 spans 15 residues. DNA for the CDR3: TGCGCCAGCAGCTTGCTGTCTAGCGGGGCAGATGAGCAGTTCTTC. It codes for CASSLLSSGADEQFF.